This TCR beta chain was captured by sequencing in a study of T cells after yellow fever vaccination. Study-level background: Fractions of limited cellularity were prepared by means of SMART-Seq v4 Ultra Low Input. Study-level results: Weaker in magnitude, the secondary response showed a faster peak on day 5 versus 15.

TCRdb used MiXCR to reprocess the 5' RACE reads, holding one entry per CDR3 protein. Of around 600,000 distinct CDR3 sequences in the sample, roughly an eighth were seen once. Trimming at V came to 4 bases and at J to 9 bases, leaving 3 bases not matched to a gene. Per germline, CDR1 SQVTM and CDR2 ANQGSEA. This CDR3 is built from 13 residues. This clonotype was picked up a small number of times. Its cognate antigen is unknown. The chain joins TRBV29-1 to TRBJ2-1; 13 bases align to TRBD2. Here the sequenced sample was PBMCs, taken on the day of the yellow fever booster vaccination. This sequence originates from a man aged 30-40 years who received the YFV17D yellow fever vaccine. CDR3 sequence reads: CSVALAGGSEQFF. The CDR3 DNA follows: TGCAGCGTTGCACTAGCGGGAGGGTCTGAGCAGTTCTTC.